This T cell receptor (beta chain) was profiled in a study of CD8 T cells in ankylosing spondylitis. Study outcomes and limitations: As for the disease-linked clones, they showed a CD8+ phenotype and occurred at relatively low frequencies in peripheral blood.

V lost 3 bases and J lost 8, with 8 bases in between. CDR1 is MDHEN and CDR2 is SYDVKM in the germline V gene. The length of the CDR3 is 12 residues. Quantitative 5'-RACE with molecular barcodes generated TCR beta libraries. TCRdb processed the 5' RACE reads anew with MiXCR; each CDR3 protein has one entry. The table records approximately 220,000 distinct CDR3 sequences, over 9.5% of them present only once. A note on this clonotype: The antigen is not known.

The chain carries TRBV28 and TRBJ1-5, with D uncertain. The sequenced sample was blood, either unsorted or a sorted T cell fraction (not recorded which). This receptor was taken from a male donor with ankylosing spondylitis or in good health (not recorded which). The CDR3 here is CASSFGDKPQHF. The CDR3 coding sequence is TGTGCCAGCAGTTTTGGGGATAAGCCCCAGCATTTT. The entire variable domain, with the rest obtained from reference TRBV28 and TRBJ1-5, is as follows: DVKVTQSSRYLVKRTGEKVFLECVQDMDHENMFWYRQDPGLGLRLIYFSYDVKMKEKGDIPEGYSVSREKKERFSLILESASTNQTSMYLCASSFGDKPQHFGDGTRLSIL.